This TCR beta chain was captured by sequencing in a study of shared clonotypes between healthy human individuals. Background on the study: Donors, aged 18 to 49, were a couple of women and three men.

This CDR3 is 15 amino acids long. Trimming cost V 5 bases and J 1 base; bases outside gene matches: 2. The germline V gene has CDR1 SGHTA and CDR2 FQGTGA. The table came from immunoSEQ multiplex PCR; TCRdb's copy has only in-frame clones and leaves some out. The table shows 2 million to 3 million clones, with over 85% occurring only once. Comment on this clone: Other DNA sequences within the sample encode an identical CDR3.

This chain links TRBV7-3 with TRBJ2-6; TRBD1 matches 7 bases. The sequencing input was naive CD4+ T cells from PBMCs. Noted subset: CD45RA+ positively selected. This TCR came from a man between 18 and 29 years old in good health. Some clones in this sample may be carry-over from other donors' samples. CDR3 bases: TGTGCCAGCAGCCCGGGACAGTCTGGGGCCAACGTCCTGACTTTC. The encoded protein is CASSPGQSGANVLTF.